Reported below is one T cell receptor (beta chain). The data are from a study of blood T cell repertoires in COVID-19. Overall study context: Whether acute or convalescent, the COVID-19 samples came from the United States, Italy and Spain. In each case, the material was cDNA or gDNA derived from T cells, B-cell-depleted T cells, or PBMCs.

Original data processing: Cell counts per sample came from amplifying reference gene primers. This table comes from immunoSEQ multiplex PCR, and its TCRdb copy is limited to in-frame clones, with some not included. From that table come the V and J calls and clone size; the DNA was used to work out D and trimming. The sample lists tens of thousands of clones; 70% to 90% were seen once. This sequence was found in a man aged 65-85 years with acute or convalescent COVID-19. Sequencing was carried out using peripheral blood.

The CDR3 DNA sequence: TGTGCCGGCCGAACTAGCGCCCCTCGAGAGACCCAGTACTTC. Its protein is CAGRTSAPRETQYF. The V and J genes are TRBV7-9 and TRBJ2-5; 7 bases are shared with TRBD2. Germline V gene sequence: CDR1 SEHNR, CDR2 FQNEAQ (reference sequence). There are 14 residues in the CDR3. Trimming at V came to 11 bases and at J to 4 bases, leaving 13 bases not matched to a gene.